This TCR beta chain was obtained from a study of spatial heterogeneity in lung cancer. In TCRdb, the 5' RACE reads were re-called with MiXCR into one record per CDR3 protein. This table holds about 120,000 distinct CDR3 sequences, less than 15% found once. This clonotype has only a few counts. Sample time point: blood at routine non-recurrence follow-up after resection. Unsorted whole RNA samples from tumor, nontumor lung or frozen PBMC were sequenced. Trimming shortened V by 3 bases and J by 10 bases, and 10 bases separated the two germline ends. The CDR3 contains 11 residues. Germline V lookup: CDR1 MGHDK, CDR2 SYGVNS.

The receptor's source is a male donor with early-stage non-small cell lung cancer. This material consisted of PBMCs, taken at follow-up. The rearrangement uses TRBV25-1 and TRBJ2-7; D ambiguous. CDR3 sequence reads: CASSDVREQYF. CDR3 sequence (DNA): TGTGCCAGCAGTGATGTACGAGAACAGTACTTC.